The 8 T cell receptor beta chains listed next were all sequenced from one sample in a study of beta chain features in type 1 diabetes. Expressed TCRB transcripts were sequenced because the entire RNA isolate underwent reverse transcription. Measured with immunoSEQ multiplex PCR; TCRdb has only the in-frame clones, and not every one. The table lists about 620,000 clones, roughly 15% of them singletons. Sequencing used naive CD4+ T cells from blood. The receptors stem from a man between 18 and 35 years old in good health.

A few counts support this clone. This sequence joins TRBV5-1 and TRBJ2-5; 7 positions agree with TRBD1. V was clipped by 3 bases and J by 5 bases; unmatched bases: 10. Germline V CDR1 and CDR2: SGHRS, YFSETQ. This CDR3 contains 15 residues. CDR3 nucleotide sequence: TGCGCCAGCAGCTCGACAGGGAACCGGGTGGAGACCCAGTACTTC. It encodes CASSSTGNRVETQYF. Looking up the rest from reference TRBV5-1 and TRBJ2-5 gives the full variable domain: KAGVTQTPRYLIKTRGQQVTLSCSPISGHRSVSWYQQTPGQGLQFLFEYFSETQRNKGNFPGRFSGRQFSNSRSEMNVSTLELGDSALYLCASSSTGNRVETQYFGPGTRLLVL.

The V gene is TRBV29-1, the J gene TRBJ1-2; unclear D gene. With 3 bases removed from V and 8 bases from J, the gap between germline ends came to 13 bases. Germline CDR1 is SQVTM and CDR2 is ANQGSEA. The CDR3 has 12 amino acids. The CDR3 reads CSVEVLGRGYTF. DNA for the CDR3: TGCAGCGTTGAGGTGCTGGGTCGCGGCTACACCTTC.

The genes are TRBV7-2 and TRBJ2-5; 14 nucleotides match TRBD2. The CDR3 totals 17 residues. The germline gives CDR1 SGHTA, CDR2 FQGNSA. V shed 1 base, J shed 4 bases, and the junction held 5 bases outside the gene matches. The CDR3, as DNA: TGTGCCAGCAGCTTAGTGGGGACTAGCGGGGGACGAGAGACCCAGTACTTC. Protein: CASSLVGTSGGRETQYF. Supplemented by reference TRBV7-2 and TRBJ2-5, the full variable domain reads GAGVSQSPSNKVTEKGKDVELRCDPISGHTALYWYRQSLGQGLEFLIYFQGNSAPDKSGLPSDRFSAERTGGSVSTLTIQRTQQEDSAVYLCASSLVGTSGGRETQYFGPGTRLLVL.

The chain is built from TRBV6-1 and TRBJ1-6, with 9 bases fitting TRBD1. The CDR3 loop spans 15 amino acids. V shed 5 bases and J 7 bases; nucleotides not matched to a gene: 6. The germline CDR1 and CDR2 sequences are MNHNS and SASEGT. The CDR3 bases are TGTGCCAGCAGTAGCCGGACAGGGGTGAATTCACCCCTCCACTTT. Translated, it gives CASSSRTGVNSPLHF.

This clone was counted only a few times. This chain uses TRBV4-3 with TRBJ2-7, with D hard to call. Trimming left V 1 base short and J 1 base short, with 11 bases between. This CDR3 has 15 amino acids. Germline lookup yields CDR1 LGHNA and CDR2 YSLEER. The CDR3 protein is CASSQVYGSSYEQYF. The DNA of the CDR3 is TGCGCCAGCAGCCAAGTTTACGGCTCTTCCTACGAGCAGTACTTC.

This sequence joins TRBV6-5 and TRBJ2-4; D may be TRBD2 (5 bases). Germline V gene lookup returns CDR1 MNHEY and CDR2 SVGAGI. The V end was cut by 2 bases, the J end by 6 bases, with 14 bases between. CDR3 length equals 15 residues. CDR3 bases: TGTGCCAGCAGTTACCCCCCTTCACTAGGAAACATTCAGTACTTC. It yields the protein CASSYPPSLGNIQYF.

The V call is TRBV6-5, the J call TRBJ1-5; the D is unclear. This CDR3 comprises 16 residues. The germline CDR1 and CDR2 sequences are MNHEY and SVGAGI. V lost 0 bases, J lost 3 bases, and 12 bases lay in between. CDR3 sequence: CASSYSMSGSNQPQHF. Here the CDR3 DNA reads TGTGCCAGCAGTTACTCGATGTCAGGCTCCAATCAGCCCCAGCATTTT.

With regard to this clone: Other DNA sequences in the same sample also yield this CDR3. The chain uses TRBV28 and TRBJ2-3, with 7 positions matching TRBD2. V shed 3 bases and J 0 bases; nucleotides not matched to a gene: 0. CDR1 is MDHEN, CDR2 SYDVKM, per germline. The CDR3 has 14 amino acids. CDR3 amino acids: CASSLGGSTDTQYF. CDR3 nucleotide sequence: TGTGCCAGCAGTTTGGGGGGGAGCACAGATACGCAGTATTTT. Supplemented by reference TRBV28 and TRBJ2-3, the full variable domain reads DVKVTQSSRYLVKRTGEKVFLECVQDMDHENMFWYRQDPGLGLRLIYFSYDVKMKEKGDIPEGYSVSREKKERFSLILESASTNQTSMYLCASSLGGSTDTQYFGPGTRLTVL.